This T cell receptor beta chain was recorded in a study of blood T cell repertoires in COVID-19. Turning to the study itself: Nucleic acid was either cDNA or gDNA, and it came from T cells, B-cell-depleted T cells, or PBMCs.

Trimming pared 4 bases from V and 0 bases from J, leaving 20 bases between. CDR1 is SGHKS and CDR2 is YYEKEE in the germline V gene (reference sequence). The CDR3 totals 19 residues. The table lists this clone with a few counts. TCRdb keeps only in-frame clones here, not all; method: immunoSEQ multiplex PCR. The profile shows about 170,000 clones, over 70% of them singletons. The chain carries TRBV5-5 and TRBJ1-6; possibly TRBD1 for D (6 bases). The material sequenced was PBMCs or T cells enriched from blood (not recorded which). This sequence originates from a woman aged 50 to 60 in a cohort exposed to, infected with or recovered from COVID-19 (not recorded which). CDR3 protein: CASSRSKGQLSSYNSPLHF. CDR3 coding DNA: TGTGCCAGCAGCCGAAGTAAAGGACAGTTGTCCTCCTATAATTCACCCCTCCACTTT.